The entry below describes one T cell receptor beta chain. Germline CDR1 is SQVTM and CDR2 is ANQGSEA. Trimming took 4 bases from V and 0 from J, leaving 10 bases between them. CDR3 size: 13 residues. This sample is part of a study of blood T cell repertoires in COVID-19. Across the study: The origin of the acute and convalescent COVID-19 samples was the United States, Italy and Spain. T cells, B-cell-depleted T cells, or PBMCs provided the cDNA or gDNA that served as material.

As processed by the authors: Amplification of reference gene primers was used by the study to estimate nucleated cell counts. Produced via immunoSEQ multiplex PCR; TCRdb's table is partial and in-frame only. V, J and clone size reflect that table, while D and trimming were determined from the DNA. Here the sample spans over 75,000 clones, about 90% being singletons. The clonotype comes from a human donor with active COVID-19. The donor label of this sample is uncertain. V gene TRBV29-1 combines with J gene TRBJ2-7, with D perhaps matching TRBD2 (5 bases). Material for sequencing was peripheral blood. The CDR3, as DNA: TGCAGCGTTGCCGAGGGTAGCTCCTACGAGCAGTACTTC. Residues: CSVAEGSSYEQYF.